This is a list of T cell receptor beta chains from one sample in a study of T cells in Graves' hyperthyroidism and ophthalmopathy. TCRdb recomputed calls from the multiplex PCR reads with MiXCR, one row per CDR3 protein. The table includes 500,000 to 700,000 distinct CDR3 sequences, 16% detected once. The sequenced sample was blood. These TCRs come from a woman under 30 with Graves' hyperthyroidism. The CDR3 runs from the conserved cysteine through the conserved F or W. D genes are given only for firm matches. The size entry is marked missing in some rows and otherwise reads once, few, many or a size class.

clone_size j_call d_call v_call cdr3_aa cdr3_nt
few TRBJ2-5 . TRBV29-1 CSVPGPLGTQYF TGCAGCGTCCCGGGCCCCCTGGGGACCCAGTACTTC
many TRBJ1-4 . TRBV12-3/TRBV12-4 CASSLMGGSTYEKLFF TGTGCCAGCAGTTTAATGGGAGGGTCGACCTATGAAAAACTGTTTTTT
. TRBJ1-2 . TRBV29-1 CSVFSGNDGYTF TGCAGCGTTTTTTCAGGGAATGATGGCTACACCTTC
. TRBJ1-6 . TRBV20-1 CSARDSGSSYNSPLHF TGCAGTGCTAGAGATAGTGGGAGCTCCTATAATTCACCCCTCCACTTT
. TRBJ1-5 . TRBV19 CASSIVFRPSNQPQHF TGTGCCAGTAGTATTGTTTTCCGTCCTAGCAATCAGCCCCAGCATTTT
many TRBJ2-7 . TRBV11-2 CASSLNQGIYEQYF TGTGCCAGCAGCTTAAACCAGGGGATCTACGAGCAGTACTTC
many TRBJ2-7 TRBD2 TRBV20-1 CSASQAGGSEQYF TGCAGTGCTAGTCAGGCGGGAGGGTCCGAGCAGTACTTC
few TRBJ1-2 . TRBV20-1 CSATQGYYGYTF TGCAGTGCTACGCAGGGCTACTATGGCTACACCTTC
. TRBJ2-7 . TRBV6-1 CASSDQDRSYEQYF TGTGCCAGCAGTGATCAGGACAGATCCTACGAGCAGTACTTC
many TRBJ2-1 . TRBV28 CASSFGRNNEQFF TGTGCCAGCAGTTTCGGACGGAACAATGAGCAGTTCTTC
. TRBJ2-1 TRBD2 TRBV15 CATSTLAGVGGDEQFF TGTGCCACCAGCACGTTAGCGGGAGTGGGTGGGGATGAGCAGTTCTTC
. TRBJ2-1 . TRBV11-2 CASRPWGKRYNEQFF TGTGCCAGCAGACCCTGGGGGAAGCGGTACAATGAGCAGTTCTTC
few TRBJ2-7 TRBD2 TRBV6-1 CASRRTSGDIYEQYF TGTGCCAGCAGACGCACTAGCGGGGATATTTACGAGCAGTACTTC
. TRBJ2-6 . TRBV7-9 CASARQPSGANVLTF TGTGCCAGCGCAAGACAGCCGTCTGGGGCCAACGTCCTGACTTTC
many TRBJ2-5 . TRBV11-3 CASSQETRGLQETQYF TGTGCCAGCAGCCAAGAAACTCGGGGGCTCCAAGAGACCCAGTACTTC
many TRBJ2-1 . TRBV7-8 CASTLGWPTNEQFF TGTGCCAGCACCTTAGGGTGGCCCACCAATGAGCAGTTCTTC
. TRBJ2-1 TRBD2 TRBV12-3/TRBV12-4 CASSLEAGGLNEQFF TGTGCCAGCAGTTTAGAGGCGGGGGGCCTTAATGAGCAGTTCTTC
. TRBJ2-5 . TRBV20-1 CSAHIGTQYF TGCAGTGCCCACATAGGGACCCAGTACTTC
many TRBJ2-3 TRBD1 TRBV28 CASSQTGTGRTDTQYF TGTGCCAGCAGTCAAACCGGGACAGGGCGCACAGATACGCAGTATTTT
many TRBJ2-2 . TRBV3-1 CASSQGFGELFF TGTGCCAGCAGCCAGGGCTTTGGGGAGCTGTTTTTT
. TRBJ2-7 . TRBV6-2/TRBV6-3 CASSPTDFNSPYEQYF TGTGCCAGCAGTCCCACCGACTTTAACAGCCCCTACGAGCAGTACTTC
many TRBJ1-1 . TRBV12-5 CASGPARGAGLTEAFF TGTGCTAGTGGTCCGGCCAGGGGCGCCGGTCTCACTGAAGCTTTCTTT
. TRBJ2-3 TRBD2 TRBV7-6 CASSLDTSGGPLSTDTQYF TGTGCCAGCAGCTTAGATACTAGCGGGGGGCCGCTGAGCACAGATACGCAGTATTTT
few TRBJ1-2 . TRBV11-2 CASSFGRHYGYTF TGTGCCAGCAGCTTCGGGCGGCACTATGGCTACACCTTC
. TRBJ2-5 . TRBV29-1 CSVEEARQETQYF TGCAGCGTTGAAGAAGCGCGGCAAGAGACCCAGTACTTC
few TRBJ2-2 TRBD1 TRBV6-6 CASSYSGTGGSTGELFF TGTGCCAGCAGTTACTCTGGGACAGGGGGAAGCACCGGGGAGCTGTTTTTT
many TRBJ2-7 . TRBV2 CASSDLGGYEQYF TGTGCCAGCAGTGACTTGGGCGGATACGAGCAGTACTTC